The 22 T cell receptor beta chains below all came from one sample that was sequenced in a study of blood T cells in healthy people across ages. It was with a sample-barcoded 5' primer and a J-beta primer mix that a second PCR of about 6 to 12 cycles was run. TCRdb redid the calling of the 5' RACE reads with MiXCR, one entry per CDR3 protein. The sample records 980,000 or so distinct CDR3 sequences, about 48% being singletons. Sequences were obtained from blood. The receptors shown here come from a man aged 25 to 40 in good health.

This clonotype has ten or more counts. The chain carries TRBV3-1 and TRBJ1-4; tentatively, D is TRBD1 (5 bases). CDR1 and CDR2 (germline): LGHDT, YNNKEL (reference sequence). The CDR3 consists of 15 residues. Between the trimmed V and J ends, which lost 4 bases and 4 bases, there was a span of 13 bases. CDR3: CASSRRGAFNEKLFF. In DNA form, the CDR3 reads TGTGCCAGCAGCCGTCGAGGGGCCTTTAATGAAAAACTGTTTTTT. The whole variable domain, remainder taken from reference TRBV3-1 and TRBJ1-4, is DTAVSQTPKYLVTQMGNDKSIKCEQNLGHDTMYWYKQDSKKFLKIMFSYNNKELIINETVPNRFSPKSPDKAHLNLHINSLELGDSAVYFCASSRRGAFNEKLFFGSGTQLSVL.

The genes are TRBV14 and TRBJ1-2; D ambiguous. The V gene's germline CDR1 is SGHDN and CDR2 FVKESK. The V end lost 3 bases, the J end lost 5 bases, and 13 bases lay between the germline ends. The CDR3 runs to 14 residues. Written as DNA, the CDR3 is TGTGCCAGCAGCCAGCCCGGGGAGCGTTATGGCTACACCTTC. It encodes CASSQPGERYGYTF.

The CDR3 DNA reads TGTGCCACCAGTGATCCCGGAGACAGCTCCTACGAGCAGTACTTC. Translating gives CATSDPGDSSYEQYF. This chain uses TRBV24-1 with TRBJ2-7; D possibly corresponds to TRBD1 (5 bases). V lost 3 bases to trimming and J lost 0 bases, with 11 bases between them. The CDR3 is 15 amino acids. The germline gives CDR1 KGHDR, CDR2 SFDVKD.

The chain uses TRBV4-2 and TRBJ2-1; possible D gene TRBD2, 6 bases. The CDR3 runs to 18 residues. Germline CDR1 reads LGHNA; CDR2 reads YNFKEQ. V lost 3 bases to trimming and J lost 5 bases, with 23 bases between them. DNA of the CDR3: TGTGCCAGCAGCCATGGCCCTCCCAGACTAGACCGGCACAATGAGCAGTTCTTC. This gives the protein CASSHGPPRLDRHNEQFF.

This chain uses TRBV27 with TRBJ2-3; TRBD1 matches 7 bases. This CDR3 has 15 amino acids. Germline V gene sequence: CDR1 MNHEY, CDR2 SMNVEV (reference sequence). With 8 bases clipped from V and 7 bases from J, the junction kept 15 bases outside the gene matches. As DNA, the CDR3 is TGTGCCAGCTGGGCCGAGACAGGGACACTTAATACGCAGTATTTT. It codes for CASWAETGTLNTQYF.

The chain uses TRBV4-1 and TRBJ2-7; a possible D gene is TRBD2 (6 bases). The CDR3 loop spans 16 amino acids. The germline V gene encodes CDR1 MGHRA and CDR2 YSYEKL. V lost 2 bases to trimming and J lost 0 bases, with 14 bases between them. The CDR3, as DNA: TGCGCCAGCAGCCAATCCCCGGGACTTTCCTCCTACGAGCAGTACTTC. As protein: CASSQSPGLSSYEQYF.

On this clonotype itself: Germline is not matched at one junction end, which may reflect a read error. The chain couples TRBV27 to TRBJ2-1, with D unclear. The germline V gene encodes CDR1 MNHEY and CDR2 SMNVEV (reference sequence). This CDR3 is 15 amino acids long. CDR3 nucleotides: TGTGCCGGCAGTCCGCGGACCCTGGTAAACAATGAGCAGTTCTTC. Translating gives CAGSPRTLVNNEQFF.

This clonotype was detected ten times or more. J is TRBJ1-5 and V is TRBV5-1; unclear D gene. The CDR3 covers 14 residues. CDR1 SGHRS and CDR2 YFSETQ come from the germline V gene. The V and J ends lost 0 bases and 7 bases respectively, with 11 bases between them. The CDR3 bases are TGCGCCAGCAGCTTGGATGGGGTAGGACAGCCCCAGCATTTT. This translates into CASSLDGVGQPQHF. Drawing the rest from reference TRBV5-1 and TRBJ1-5, the complete variable domain is KAGVTQTPRYLIKTRGQQVTLSCSPISGHRSVSWYQQTPGQGLQFLFEYFSETQRNKGNFPGRFSGRQFSNSRSEMNVSTLELGDSALYLCASSLDGVGQPQHFGDGTRLSIL.

This clonotype was recorded a few times. The rearrangement links TRBV12-3 or TRBV12-4 to TRBJ2-7; 9 bases line up with TRBD1. The CDR3 has 15 residues. Losses at the gene ends were 5 bases for V and 3 bases for J; bases not matched to a gene: 8. The CDR3 region has the DNA TGTGCCAGCAGTCCAGGGACAGGGTCTCTCTACGAGCAGTACTTC. Its translation is CASSPGTGSLYEQYF.

There are a few counts of this clonotype. One junction end does not reproduce the germline sequence, and a read error may be involved. V and J are TRBV7-7 and TRBJ2-5; D is unresolved. Germline CDR1 SSHAT, CDR2 FNYEAQ (reference sequence). The CDR3 loop spans 14 amino acids. The CDR3, as DNA: TGTGCTAGCAGCACCGTGGTAGACCAAGAGACCCAGTACTTC. The encoded protein is CASSTVVDQETQYF.

Points on this clonotype: One junction end disagrees with the germline gene, perhaps due to a read error. The rearrangement links TRBV4-1 to TRBJ2-5, with D uncertain. This CDR3 spans 15 amino acids. CDR1 is MGHRA, CDR2 YSYEKL, per germline. CDR3 bases: TGCGCCAGCAGTCAAGATTGGACGTACCAAGAGACCCAGTACTTC. This sequence encodes CASSQDWTYQETQYF.

This chain links TRBV7-2 with TRBJ1-2; D is uncertain. The CDR3 is 14 amino acids. V was trimmed by 1 base and J by 3 bases, leaving 9 bases between them. Germline V gives CDR1 SGHTA, CDR2 FQGNSA. The CDR3 here is CASSLGASYYGYTF. In DNA form, the CDR3 reads TGTGCCAGCAGCTTAGGGGCCAGCTACTATGGCTACACCTTC.

This clonotype showed up just a few times. The chain joins TRBV20-1 to TRBJ2-1, with 7 bases that match TRBD1. CDR3 length: 14 residues. The V gene's germline CDR1 is DFQATT and CDR2 SNEGSKA (reference sequence). Trimming removed 2 bases from V and 3 bases from J; junction bases left unmatched: 4. For the CDR3, the DNA is TGCAGTGCTAGAACGGGACAGCGCTACAATGAGCAGTTCTTC. Its translation is CSARTGQRYNEQFF.

V usage is TRBV18 and J usage is TRBJ2-7; 9 bases match TRBD1. Germline CDR1 is KGHSH and CDR2 is LQKENI. The trim removed 6 bases at V and 3 bases at J, leaving 6 bases unmatched. The CDR3 totals 14 residues. This CDR3 reads CASSSGQGHYEQYF. The CDR3 bases are TGTGCCAGCTCGTCGGGACAGGGCCACTACGAGCAGTACTTC.

Only a few counts were recorded for this clonotype. The rearrangement uses TRBV7-2 and TRBJ1-5, with 8 bases fitting TRBD1. The V segment lost 3 bases and the J segment 7 bases; nucleotides outside the gene matches: 8. The CDR3 contains 15 residues. Germline CDR1 reads SGHTA; CDR2 reads FQGNSA. CDR3 residues: CASSLSPDRDQPQHF. DNA of the CDR3: TGTGCCAGCAGCTTGAGTCCGGACAGGGACCAGCCCCAGCATTTT.

This clonotype came up a few times. This chain joins TRBV10-3 and TRBJ2-1; weak D call: TRBD2 (6 bases). This CDR3 has 16 residues. Germline loops: CDR1 ENHRY, CDR2 SYGVKD. Deletions cut 0 bases from V and 10 bases from J, with 19 bases between. DNA for the CDR3: TGTGCCATCAGTGAGTCGAAAGGGGAGGAGCGGACAGAGCAGTTCTTC. Protein: CAISESKGEERTEQFF.

With respect to this clonotype: One end of the junction is discordant with germline, which a read error may explain. The chain uses TRBV5-1 and TRBJ2-1; TRBD2 agrees at 11 bases. The CDR3 is made up of 16 amino acids. CDR1 SGHRS and CDR2 YFSETQ come from the germline V gene. CDR3 residues: CASSLLTSGKYNEQFF. The CDR3 region has the DNA TGCGCCAGTAGCTTATTGACTAGCGGGAAATACAATGAGCAGTTCTTC.

The genes are TRBV6-1 and TRBJ2-7; 8 positions agree with TRBD1. This CDR3 contains 15 residues. Germline CDR1 and CDR2: MNHNS and SASEGT. Trimming cost V 4 bases and J 3 bases; bases outside gene matches: 8. DNA for the CDR3: TGTGCCAGCAGTGGAGCACAGGGGGTTAACTACGAGCAGTACTTC. It translates to CASSGAQGVNYEQYF.

The chain carries TRBV5-6 and TRBJ2-7; 9 bases match TRBD1. The CDR3 is 15 residues long. Germline V lookup: CDR1 SGHDT, CDR2 YYEEEE. With 7 bases clipped from V and 4 bases from J, the junction kept 12 bases outside the gene matches. CDR3 loop: CASSPWDRVAYEQYF. The CDR3 DNA reads TGTGCCAGCTCCCCCTGGGACAGGGTGGCGTACGAGCAGTACTTC.

The J gene is TRBJ2-3, the V gene TRBV29-1; TRBD2 matches 8 bases. The germline V gene has CDR1 SQVTM and CDR2 ANQGSEA. The V gene end was trimmed by 0 bases and the J gene end by 2 bases; junction bases not matched to a gene: 10. There are 17 residues in the CDR3. For the CDR3, the DNA is TGCAGCGTTGAAGACCCGGCTGGCGGGGGGATCACAGATACGCAGTATTTT. Translation gives CSVEDPAGGGITDTQYF.

V gene TRBV27 combines with J gene TRBJ2-7; D might be TRBD1 or TRBD2, each matching 5 bases. Trimming shortened V by 2 bases and J by 1 base, and 15 bases separated the two germline ends. The CDR3 consists of 16 residues. From germline, CDR1 is MNHEY and CDR2 SMNVEV (reference sequence). This CDR3 reads CASSLATGTSSYEQYF. As DNA, the CDR3 is TGTGCCAGCAGTTTAGCTACCGGGACGTCATCCTACGAGCAGTACTTC.

The rearrangement joins TRBV7-2 to TRBJ2-2; maybe TRBD1 (5 bases). The CDR3 loop spans 15 amino acids. Germline V gene lookup returns CDR1 SGHTA and CDR2 FQGNSA. V was cut by 2 bases and J by 0 bases, with 7 bases left in between. DNA of the CDR3: TGTGCCAGCAGCTTATGGACACCGAACACCGGGGAGCTGTTTTTT. Amino acid sequence: CASSLWTPNTGELFF.